This T cell receptor (beta chain) was sequenced during a study of T cell responses to AZD1222 COVID-19 vaccine. Study-wide results and caveats: Nearly half of the spike-specific TCRs reportedly recognize variant regions that carry no mutations.

Germline V gives CDR1 MNHEY, CDR2 SVGAGI. The CDR3 is 12 amino acids. Trimming stripped 6 bases from V and 5 bases from J, with 11 bases between. The table came from immunoSEQ multiplex PCR; TCRdb's copy has only in-frame clones and leaves some out. This table holds 110,000 or so clones, 85% to 90% found once. Worth noting for this clone: As yet, its antigen is unknown.

The input for sequencing was peripheral blood, taken 28 days after the second AZD1222 dose. This TCR was recovered from an adult who received the AZD1222 COVID-19 vaccine. The chain couples TRBV6-5 to TRBJ2-7, with D unclear. CDR3 nucleotides: TGTGCCAGCAGGGTTCAACCCAACGAGCAGTACTTC. Translating it yields CASRVQPNEQYF.